Presented here are 20 T cell receptor beta chains from one specimen sequenced in a study of CD8+ T cells in alopecia areata. Extraction and reverse transcription of RNA yielded cDNA as the sequencing template. Measured with immunoSEQ multiplex PCR; TCRdb has only the in-frame clones, and not every one. The sample gives about 180,000 clones, approximately 59% of which show up once; over 12% is in the top ten. This specimen consisted of CD4+ T cells sorted from blood, obtained at week 0. The receptor source for this set is a human donor with alopecia areata.

This clone has more than one count but fewer than ten. The chain carries TRBV29-1 and TRBJ1-2, with D uncertain. The CDR3 runs to 12 residues. The germline V gene has CDR1 SQVTM and CDR2 ANQGSEA. The ends were cut back, 0 bases at V and 5 bases at J, with 7 bases in the middle. CDR3 bases: TGCAGCGTTGAAGAATTCAATTATGGCTACACCTTC. Amino acid sequence: CSVEEFNYGYTF.

This sequence joins TRBV30 and TRBJ1-6; D is unresolved. The CDR3 sequence is 13 residues long. V was pared by 5 bases and J by 7 bases, with 12 bases between. The germline gives CDR1 GTSNPN, CDR2 SVGIG (reference sequence). The CDR3 region has the DNA TGTGCCTGGGGCCGGGCGGCGAATTCACCCCTCCACTTT. It yields the protein CAWGRAANSPLHF.

This clone came up a few times. The gene calls are TRBV25-1 and TRBJ1-2; a possible D gene is TRBD1 (5 bases). The germline CDR1 and CDR2 sequences are MGHDK and SYGVNS. CDR3 length equals 13 residues. V dropped 3 bases and J dropped 2 bases, with 7 bases sitting between them. The CDR3 bases are TGTGCCAGCAGTGAGGCAGGGAACTATGGCTACACCTTC. This codes for CASSEAGNYGYTF.

The rearrangement joins TRBV29-1 to TRBJ2-3, with TRBD1 as a possible D gene (6 bases). V gave up 6 bases and J gave up 2 bases, with 15 bases separating them. CDR3 length: 14 amino acids. CDR1 is SQVTM, CDR2 ANQGSEA, per germline. CDR3 protein: CSVRATGNTDTQYF. CDR3 nucleotide sequence: TGCAGCGTCCGAGCTACAGGGAACACAGATACGCAGTATTTT.

The V and J genes are TRBV7-3 and TRBJ1-1; maybe TRBD1 (6 bases). The ends were cut back, 2 bases at V and 6 bases at J, with 13 bases in the middle. The CDR3 totals 14 residues. Per germline, CDR1 SGHTA and CDR2 FQGTGA. CDR3 coding DNA: TGTGCCAGCAGCTTAGGGCACAGGGTGTCTGAAGCTTTCTTT. Amino acid sequence: CASSLGHRVSEAFF.

The sample holds one count of this clone. The chain uses TRBV6-5 and TRBJ1-2; D possibly corresponds to TRBD1 (6 bases). This CDR3 region has 15 residues. Trimming took 7 bases from V and 3 from J, leaving 18 bases between them. Germline loops: CDR1 MNHEY, CDR2 SVGAGI. DNA for the CDR3: TGTGCCAGCAAACCACAGGGTCTCAGGCACTATGGCTACACCTTC. Encoded protein: CASKPQGLRHYGYTF.

The chain employs TRBV20-1 and TRBJ2-7; D is possibly TRBD2 (5 bases). The ends were cut back, 4 bases at V and 6 bases at J, with 10 bases in the middle. From germline, CDR1 is DFQATT and CDR2 SNEGSKA (reference sequence). This CDR3 is 11 amino acids long. The CDR3 coding sequence is TGCAGTGCTACCAGACGGGGCGAGCAGTACTTC. Translating it yields CSATRRGEQYF.

CDR3 nucleotide sequence: TGTGCCAGCAGCTCGGGGGATTCAGATACGCAGTATTTT. Protein sequence: CASSSGDSDTQYF. This sequence joins TRBV5-6 and TRBJ2-3, with D tentatively TRBD2 (6 bases). Germline-derived CDR1 and CDR2 are SGHDT and YYEEEE. The CDR3 length is 13 residues. V dropped 3 bases and J dropped 4 bases, with 9 bases sitting between them.

This clone has a handful of counts. The chain couples TRBV19 to TRBJ2-2, with 10 bases matching TRBD1. Germline assignment: CDR1 LNHDA and CDR2 SQIVND (reference sequence). V lost 5 bases and J lost 7; bases outside the gene matches: 7. CDR3 length equals 15 residues. The CDR3 sequence: CASSPGQGTIGELFF. DNA of the CDR3: TGTGCCAGTAGTCCGGGACAGGGGACAATCGGGGAGCTGTTTTTT.

The gene calls are TRBV30 and TRBJ2-7, with D perhaps given as TRBD1 or TRBD2 (6 bases each). The CDR3 contains 13 residues. V gave up 5 bases and J gave up 4 bases, with 15 bases separating them. Germline loops: CDR1 GTSNPN, CDR2 SVGIG (reference sequence). Written as DNA, the CDR3 is TGTGCCTGGGCGACAGGAGGGGGATACGAGCAGTACTTC. Its protein is CAWATGGGYEQYF. Filled out from reference TRBV30 and TRBJ2-7, the complete variable domain reads SQTIHQWPATLVQPVGSPLSLECTVEGTSNPNLYWYRQAAGRGLQLLFYSVGIGQISSEVPQNLSASRPQDRQFILSSKKLLLSDSGFYLCAWATGGGYEQYFGPGTRLTVT.

V usage is TRBV2 and J usage is TRBJ2-2; possibly TRBD2 for D (7 bases). The length of the CDR3 is 14 residues. V lost 8 bases to trimming and J lost 5 bases, with 15 bases between them. CDR1 is SNHLY and CDR2 is FYNNEI in the germline V gene. The CDR3 bases are TGTGCCAGCTTGGGGGGGGCTTGGACCGGGGAGCTGTTTTTT. It yields the protein CASLGGAWTGELFF.

The chain combines TRBV5-1 with TRBJ1-6, with unresolved D. CDR3 length equals 15 residues. Germline V gene sequence: CDR1 SGHRS, CDR2 YFSETQ. V dropped 5 bases and J dropped 5 bases, with 14 bases sitting between them. CDR3 DNA: TGCGCCAGCAGTTTATCGGCATACGATAATTCACCCCTCCACTTT. This codes for CASSLSAYDNSPLHF.

The J gene is TRBJ1-4, the V gene TRBV9, with D uncertain. Trimming stripped 0 bases from V and 4 bases from J, with 7 bases between. The CDR3 runs to 14 residues. Germline V lookup: CDR1 SGDLS, CDR2 YYNGEE. The CDR3 region has the DNA TGTGCCAGCAGCGTAGTGCAGAGTAATGAAAAACTGTTTTTT. The encoded protein is CASSVVQSNEKLFF.

This clone was recorded a few times. This sequence joins TRBV29-1 and TRBJ2-2; no firm D call. V was shortened by 6 bases and J by 4 bases, with 15 bases between the two germline ends. This CDR3 is built from 14 residues. Germline CDR1 reads SQVTM; CDR2 reads ANQGSEA. The CDR3 DNA sequence: TGCAGCGTGGCTGGGCATAGACGCACCGGGGAGCTGTTTTTT. It translates to CSVAGHRRTGELFF.

This clone has a handful of counts. The chain links TRBV4-2 to TRBJ1-1; D not certain. The CDR3 extends over 16 amino acids. V lost 0 bases and J lost 12, with 23 bases in between. Germline CDR1 reads LGHNA; CDR2 reads YNFKEQ. The CDR3 region is CASSQDFATETPRPFF. The CDR3 DNA reads as TGTGCCAGCAGCCAAGATTTTGCGACCGAAACCCCGAGGCCTTTCTTT.

The V and J genes are TRBV5-1 and TRBJ1-1; 8 nucleotides line up with TRBD1. The germline V gene has CDR1 SGHRS and CDR2 YFSETQ. This CDR3 is 16 amino acids long. Trimming at V came to 4 bases and at J to 1 base, leaving 9 bases not matched to a gene. For the CDR3, the DNA is TGCGCCAGCAGCCCGGGAGGAGGACAGGGGAACACTGAAGCTTTCTTT. It is translated as CASSPGGGQGNTEAFF.

Only one count was recorded for this clone. The J gene is TRBJ1-2, the V gene TRBV5-1; 7 nucleotides line up with TRBD1. The CDR3 consists of 14 residues. The V and J ends lost 0 bases and 13 bases, in that order; junction bases with no gene match: 12. Germline lookup yields CDR1 SGHRS and CDR2 YFSETQ. The CDR3 loop reads CASSLDRPGQSVTF. The CDR3 DNA reads TGCGCCAGCAGCTTGGACCGCCCGGGACAGTCGGTCACCTTC.

The chain links TRBV19 to TRBJ1-5; D gene ambiguous. The germline V gene encodes CDR1 LNHDA and CDR2 SQIVND (reference sequence). CDR3 length: 14 amino acids. V dropped 8 bases and J dropped 0 bases, with 11 bases sitting between them. CDR3 in amino acids: CASQLRDSNQPQHF. The CDR3 DNA follows: TGTGCCAGTCAGCTACGTGATAGCAATCAGCCCCAGCATTTT.

V gene TRBV25-1 combines with J gene TRBJ2-6; 8 bases agree with TRBD1. This CDR3 is 16 amino acids long. Unmatched junction bases numbered 6, after V lost 5 bases and J lost 3 bases. Germline-derived CDR1 and CDR2 are MGHDK and SYGVNS. The CDR3 is CASSSRGTGGANVLTF. The CDR3 DNA reads as TGTGCCAGCAGTTCGAGAGGGACAGGTGGGGCCAACGTCCTGACTTTC. The whole variable domain, filled in from reference TRBV25-1 and TRBJ2-6, reads EADIYQTPRYLVIGTGKKITLECSQTMGHDKMYWYQQDPGMELHLIHYSYGVNSTEKGDLSSESTVSRIRTEHFPLTLESARPSHTSQYLCASSSRGTGGANVLTFGAGSRLTVL.

The chain carries TRBV29-1 and TRBJ2-1; D gene ambiguous. The V and J ends lost 7 bases and 3 bases respectively, with 13 bases between them. Germline V gene sequence: CDR1 SQVTM, CDR2 ANQGSEA. The CDR3 is 13 amino acids. The CDR3 DNA reads as TGCAGCGCCCGGGCCCAGAACTACAATGAGCAGTTCTTC. Its translation is CSARAQNYNEQFF.